These T cell receptor beta chains were read from a single sample in a study of CD8+ T cells in alopecia areata. This table comes from immunoSEQ multiplex PCR, and its TCRdb copy is limited to in-frame clones, with some not included. Seen here are 25,000 to 40,000 clones, roughly 80% observed once, and the top ten hold about 19%. The specimen was NKG2D-low CD8+ T cells sorted from blood. Receptors were obtained from a human donor with alopecia areata. CDR3s include the opening cysteine and the closing phenylalanine or tryptophan. The D gene is left open where the match is weak. The size entry is marked missing in some rows and otherwise reads once, few, many or a size class.

>TRBV7-9|TRBD2|TRBJ2-7|once|15
TGTGCCAGCAGCTCCTTAGCGGGAGGGGGTTACGAGCAGTACTTC
CASSSLAGGGYEQYF
>TRBV7-2|-|TRBJ2-1|few|13
TGTGCCAGCAGCTTAGGTCTTTCGGTAGGGCAGTTCTTC
CASSLGLSVGQFF
>TRBV30|-|TRBJ2-2|-|12
TGTGCCTGGAGAGGCCTAGCTGGGGAGCTGTTTTTT
CAWRGLAGELFF
>TRBV29-1|-|TRBJ2-1|-|12
TGCAGCGTTGAAGGAGTGGGCAATGAGCAGTTCTTC
CSVEGVGNEQFF
>TRBV6-5|TRBD2|TRBJ2-1|-|16
TGTGCCAGCAGTTACTCCTCTAGCGGGATAGCTAATGAGCAGTTCTTC
CASSYSSSGIANEQFF
>TRBV5-1|TRBD2|TRBJ2-5|-|17
TGCGCCAGCAGCTTGGGTCGGCTAGCGGGACTCCAAGAGACCCAGTACTTC
CASSLGRLAGLQETQYF
>TRBV6-5|-|TRBJ2-5|-|14
TGTGCCAGCAGTTACTCCCACAGTCAAGAGACCCAGTACTTC
CASSYSHSQETQYF
>TRBV4-3|TRBD1|TRBJ2-1|-|16
TGCGCCAGCAGCCAAACGACAGGGTCCTCCTACAATGAGCAGTTCTTC
CASSQTTGSSYNEQFF
>TRBV28|-|TRBJ2-5|-|14
TGTGCCAGCAGTTTGGGTCCAGGGGTGGAGACCCAGTACTTC
CASSLGPGVETQYF
>TRBV4-2|-|TRBJ2-1|-|16
TGTGCCAGCAGCCAAGTGGGACACCTCTCCTACAATGAGCAGTTCTTC
CASSQVGHLSYNEQFF
>TRBV27|TRBD2|TRBJ2-1|-|16
TGTGCCAGCAGTCCGCCGGGACTAGCGGCCTACAATGAGCAGTTCTTC
CASSPPGLAAYNEQFF
>TRBV5-1|-|TRBJ2-7|-|13
TGCGCCAGCAGCTTGAATCATAACTACGAGCAGTACTTC
CASSLNHNYEQYF